One sample yielded the 5 T cell receptor beta chains listed below, sequenced in a study of blood T cell repertoires in COVID-19. TCRdb's copy holds only in-frame clones and misses some; the assay was immunoSEQ multiplex PCR. The sample holds 30,000 to 45,000 clones, about nine tenths seen once. Sequences were obtained from peripheral blood. Every receptor here comes from a man aged 50-60 years with active COVID-19.

The chain links TRBV24-1 to TRBJ1-5, with 9 bases lining up with TRBD1. CDR1 is KGHDR, CDR2 SFDVKD, per germline. The CDR3 extends over 16 amino acids. The trim removed 5 bases at V and 5 bases at J, leaving 9 bases unmatched. The CDR3 loop reads CATSARDRVMDQPQHF. The CDR3 DNA reads TGTGCCACCAGTGCCCGGGACAGGGTAATGGATCAGCCCCAGCATTTT.

The chain recombines TRBV19 with TRBJ1-5; the D gene is possibly TRBD1 (5 bases). In germline, CDR1 is LNHDA, CDR2 SQIVND (reference sequence). The CDR3 is 17 residues long. Trimming cost V 4 bases and J 4 bases, with 20 bases left between them. The CDR3 bases are TGTGCCAGTAGTAGCAATTGGGCGGGGAGGGGAAATCAGCCCCAGCATTTT. Protein sequence: CASSSNWAGRGNQPQHF.

The V and J genes are TRBV7-9 and TRBJ2-3, with 8 bases aligning to TRBD2. The CDR3 consists of 15 residues. V lost 7 bases, J lost 2 bases, and 8 bases stayed unmatched. Per the germline V gene, CDR1 is SEHNR and CDR2 is FQNEAQ (reference sequence). The CDR3 here is CASTPRLANTDTQYF. CDR3 bases: TGTGCCAGCACCCCCAGACTAGCGAACACAGATACGCAGTATTTT.

The CDR3 spells CASSLFAGVGTDTQYF. CDR3 in DNA: TGTGCCAGCAGCTTGTTTGCGGGAGTGGGCACAGATACGCAGTATTTT. The V call is TRBV5-4, the J call TRBJ2-3, with 7 nucleotides matching TRBD2. V lost 1 base and J lost 1; bases outside the gene matches: 6. Germline assignment: CDR1 SGHNT and CDR2 YYREEE (reference sequence). The CDR3 loop spans 16 amino acids. Complete variable domain (other parts from reference TRBV5-4 and TRBJ2-3): ETGVTQSPTHLIKTRGQQVTLRCSSQSGHNTVSWYQQALGQGPQFIFQYYREEENGRGNFPPRFSGLQFPNYSSELNVNALELDDSALYLCASSLFAGVGTDTQYFGPGTRLTVL.

The chain is built from TRBV6-5 and TRBJ2-1; TRBD1 is a possible D gene (6 bases). The V end lost 6 bases, the J end lost 6 bases, and 9 bases lay between the germline ends. Germline loops: CDR1 MNHEY, CDR2 SVGAGI. The CDR3 has 12 amino acids. In DNA form, the CDR3 reads TGTGCCAGCAGAACAGGGATCAATGAGCAGTTCTTC. Protein: CASRTGINEQFF.